The 3 T cell receptor beta chains reported below all come from one sample, sequenced in a study of memory CD4+ T cells and cytomegalovirus serostatus. The sort gate was single viable CD3+CD4+CD8-CD45RO+ cells for memory CD4+ T cells. Using immunoSEQ multiplex PCR, the repertoire was profiled, and TCRdb retains in-frame clones only, with some absent. The table shows around 62,000 clones, with roughly three quarters occurring only once. The material sequenced was memory CD4+ T cells from blood. The receptors were sampled from an adult in good health and CMV-seropositive.

This chain links TRBV19 with TRBJ1-5; 7 positions match TRBD1. The CDR3 sequence is 14 residues long. Unmatched junction bases numbered 3, after V lost 5 bases and J lost 2 bases. The germline CDR1 and CDR2 sequences are LNHDA and SQIVND (reference sequence). CDR3 coding DNA: TGTGCCAGTAGTGGAACAGGGGGCAATCAGCCCCAGCATTTT. It specifies CASSGTGGNQPQHF.

The gene calls are TRBV2 and TRBJ2-1; 9 nucleotides match TRBD2. The CDR3 is made up of 15 amino acids. V lost 4 bases and J lost 6; bases outside the gene matches: 7. Germline assignment: CDR1 SNHLY and CDR2 FYNNEI. The CDR3 nucleotides read TGTGCCAGCAGTGGTTCCAGCGGGGGGTCCAATGAGCAGTTCTTC. Translating gives CASSGSSGGSNEQFF.

This chain links TRBV9 with TRBJ2-5; 11 bases line up with TRBD2. V shed 4 bases, J shed 4 bases, and the junction held 6 bases outside the gene matches. Germline CDR1 reads SGDLS; CDR2 reads YYNGEE. The CDR3 loop spans 15 amino acids. CDR3 region: CASSFSLAGGETQYF. As DNA, the CDR3 is TGTGCCAGCAGCTTCTCCCTAGCGGGAGGAGAGACCCAGTACTTC.